This T cell receptor beta chain was identified in a study of blood T cells in healthy people across ages. CDR3 length equals 17 residues. The V and J ends lost 1 base and 5 bases, in that order; junction bases with no gene match: 8. Germline CDR1 reads PRHDT; CDR2 reads FYEKMQ (reference sequence). This clonotype showed up just a few times. Its antigen is as yet unknown. PCR was performed a second time for about 6 to 12 cycles using a sample-barcoded 5' primer and a J-beta primer mix. In TCRdb, the 5' RACE reads were re-called with MiXCR into one record per CDR3 protein. The sample has about 1,500,000 distinct CDR3 sequences, 28% seen once. Notes on the study in general: Long-lived and aged donors differed, with more naive CD4+ cells and higher diversity in the long-lived.

This rearrangement joins TRBV13 to TRBJ2-1; 10 bases map to TRBD2. The TCR sequence derives from a woman aged 30 to 39 in good health. Input material: blood. This CDR3 reads CASSLVFRTSGNNEQFF. The CDR3 DNA follows: TGTGCCAGCAGCTTAGTTTTCCGGACTAGCGGAAACAATGAGCAGTTCTTC.